This T cell receptor (beta chain) was found in a study of tumor-infiltrating lymphocytes in primary liver carcinoma (dated by TCRdb to about 2017). About the investigation overall: Roughly five patients with histopathologically diagnosed primary liver carcinoma underwent surgical resection in China between late 2015 and 2016. Of the five patients, three men and two women aged 30 to 69 years, four had hepatocellular carcinoma and one had combined HCC and intrahepatic cholangiocarcinoma. The tumors of the five patients were staged as T1-T3 N0M0, with maximum diameters ranging from roughly 4.2 to 10 cm. Roughly 3.65 to 7.13 million productive TCRbeta reads were obtained per sample, and no significant difference in read depth was found between tissue types. For each liver tumor, the study sampled five regions along with adjacent normal tissue and blood, and applied TCRbeta repertoire sequencing, expression microarrays and whole-exome sequencing. A total of roughly 35 specimens from 5 patients, comprising approximately 25 tumor regions, 5 adjacent noncancerous liver tissues and 5 peripheral blood samples, were covered by TCRbeta repertoire sequencing. High reproducibility was observed for the technical replicate repertoires, with mean shared-clone rates approximately 0.9 and correlation coefficients above 0.95. On the study overall, not on this receptor specifically: Because only the TCR beta chain was sequenced and unpaired alpha chains were not captured, true repertoire diversity is likely underestimated. Since the samples were bulk and unsorted, there was no way to compare CD4+ and CD8+ T cell repertoires. The top 250 clones made up a significantly larger repertoire fraction in tumors than in blood (p = 0.039). With just a few patients in the study, the authors point out that the findings should be validated in a larger study. Consistent with antigen-driven expansion, pairs of tumor regions showed higher repertoire overlap (mean roughly 36%) than either tumor-adjacent pairs (roughly 17%) or tumor-blood pairs (approximately 15%).

TCRbeta-specific cDNA was reverse-transcribed from 500 ng total RNA using a constant-region primer and ProtoScript II reverse transcriptase. TCRbeta libraries were built with three nested multiplex PCR rounds, a slightly modified ARM-PCR procedure. Each of the first two PCR rounds ran for roughly 9 cycles and used multiplex TRBV1-TRBV30 forward primers together with a Cbeta reverse primer. A final 25-cycle PCR with Deep VentR polymerase added sample barcodes and Illumina adapters. Before sequencing, amplicons between 200 and 500 bp were purified from gel using a QIAquick gel extraction kit. An Illumina HiSeq 2500 was used to sequence the TCRbeta amplicons with 250-bp paired-end reads. As for how the authors treated the data: Trimmomatic v0.33 was used to quality-trim the reads, and FLASH v1.2.11 was used to merge paired reads so that full CDR3 sequences could be recovered. MiGEC v1.2.1b assigned V, D and J germline segments to the rearranged TCRbeta sequences. Clonotype statistics and Shannon-Wiener diversity indices were calculated with VDJtools v1.0.0. Except for diversity analysis, only each sample's 250 most abundant clonotypes were used in subsequent analyses to reduce sampling bias. The raw public reads went through TCRdb reprocessing: fastp at Q25, MiXCR clone calling, in-frame beta chains kept. Entries are consolidated by CDR3 protein sequence, retaining the most common genes and DNA. What appears here as the V and J calls and clone size reflects TCRdb's work, not the paper's. Counted in this sample were approximately 340,000 distinct CDR3 sequences; 65% of them appeared once. The ten largest account for 5.5% to 8% of the sample.

The CDR3 spans 15 residues, from the cysteine through the phenylalanine. Only the CDR3 part of the read is kept: 45 bases, read in frame from the first base. V and J are trimmed by 4 bases and 5 bases, and the gene matches miss 10 bases of the junction. Blood RNA was extracted from unsorted whole blood with TRIzol reagent; germline DNA came from the DNeasy Blood & Tissue kit. At the time of sampling, the patients were treatment-naive and had chronic HBV infection. Before surgery, approximately 4 milliliters of peripheral blood were collected into K2EDTA tubes. As for this clonotype: Its antigen is unknown. It may be a read error: a sequence one base away is much more abundant.

The chain joins TRBV12-3 or TRBV12-4 to TRBJ2-7, with 8 middle bases fitting TRBD2. Sequenced sample: peripheral blood. This sequence originates from a man aged 35 to 55 with primary liver carcinoma and hepatitis B virus infection. The CDR3 reads as follows: CASSSQRETSNEQYF. The bases read TGTGCCAGCAGTTCACAGCGGGAGACGTCAAACGAGCAGTACTTC.